This TCR beta chain is drawn from a study of PD-1 blockade in classical Hodgkin lymphoma. Notes on this clone: Its target is not known.

Libraries were prepared by immunoSEQ multiplex PCR; TCRdb keeps only in-frame clonotypes and omits some of them. The sample holds about 90,000 clones, approximately 91% seen once. Study observations and caveats: CD4+ TCR diversity rose significantly by C4D1, and CD8+ TCR diversity did not. Newly diagnosed patients were said to have less baseline TCR diversity than healthy donors did. With respect to the repertoire differences, their causes, possibly disease activity or prior therapy, remain undefined.

All patients relapsed after autologous stem cell transplantation, and brentuximab vedotin exposure varied. The V gene's germline CDR1 is SEHNR and CDR2 FQNEAQ (reference sequence). J was trimmed by 1 base and V by 4 bases; bases with no gene match: 6. This CDR3 has 18 residues. This sample comprised peripheral blood mononuclear cells (PBMCs), obtained before the second cycle of nivolumab. This rearrangement joins TRBV7-9 to TRBJ2-3; 15 positions agree with TRBD2. This sequence originates from a human donor with classical Hodgkin lymphoma. The CDR3 coding sequence is TGTGCCAGCAGCTCGGGACTAGCGGGAGGAAGGGGCACAGATACGCAGTATTTT. Its protein is CASSSGLAGGRGTDTQYF.